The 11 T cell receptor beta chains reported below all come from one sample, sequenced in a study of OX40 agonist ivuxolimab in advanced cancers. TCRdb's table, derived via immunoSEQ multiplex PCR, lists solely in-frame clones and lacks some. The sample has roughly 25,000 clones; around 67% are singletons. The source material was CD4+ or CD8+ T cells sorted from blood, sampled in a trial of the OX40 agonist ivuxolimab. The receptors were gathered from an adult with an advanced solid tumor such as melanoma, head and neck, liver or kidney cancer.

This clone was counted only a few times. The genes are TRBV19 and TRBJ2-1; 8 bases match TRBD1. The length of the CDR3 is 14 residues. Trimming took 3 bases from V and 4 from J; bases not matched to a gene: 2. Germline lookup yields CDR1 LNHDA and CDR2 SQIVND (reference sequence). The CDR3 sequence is CASSIGTGYNEQFF. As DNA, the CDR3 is TGTGCCAGTAGTATCGGGACAGGATACAATGAGCAGTTCTTC.

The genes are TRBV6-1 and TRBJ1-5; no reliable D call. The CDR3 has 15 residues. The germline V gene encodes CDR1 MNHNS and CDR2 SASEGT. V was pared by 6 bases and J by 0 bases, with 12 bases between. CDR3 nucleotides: TGTGCCAGCAGCCTCCCGCAGTATAGCAATCAGCCCCAGCATTTT. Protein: CASSLPQYSNQPQHF.

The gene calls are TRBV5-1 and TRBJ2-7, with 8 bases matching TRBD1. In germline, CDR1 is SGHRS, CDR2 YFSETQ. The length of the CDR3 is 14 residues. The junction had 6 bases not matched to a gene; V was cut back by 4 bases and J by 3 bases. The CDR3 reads CASSAKDRVYEQYF. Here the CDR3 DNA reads TGCGCCAGCAGCGCCAAGGACAGGGTCTACGAGCAGTACTTC.

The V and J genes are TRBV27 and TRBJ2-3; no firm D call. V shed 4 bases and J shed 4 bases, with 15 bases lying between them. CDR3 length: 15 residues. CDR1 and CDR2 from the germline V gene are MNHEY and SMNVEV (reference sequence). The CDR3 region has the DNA TGTGCCAGCAGTTACGGGTCGAGCCCGGCAGATACGCAGTATTTT. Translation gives CASSYGSSPADTQYF.

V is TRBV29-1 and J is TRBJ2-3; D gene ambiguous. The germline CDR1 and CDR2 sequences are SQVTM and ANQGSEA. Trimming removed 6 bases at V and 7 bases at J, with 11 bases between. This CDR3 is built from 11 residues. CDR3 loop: CSVRLEYTQYF. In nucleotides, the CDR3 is TGCAGCGTCCGTCTCGAGTATACGCAGTATTTT.

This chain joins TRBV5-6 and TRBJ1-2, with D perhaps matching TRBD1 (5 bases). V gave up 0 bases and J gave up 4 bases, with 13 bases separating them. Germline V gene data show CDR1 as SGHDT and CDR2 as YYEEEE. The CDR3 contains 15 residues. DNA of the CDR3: TGTGCCAGCAGCTTGGTAGAGGGTGGGGGCTATGGCTACACCTTC. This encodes CASSLVEGGGYGYTF.

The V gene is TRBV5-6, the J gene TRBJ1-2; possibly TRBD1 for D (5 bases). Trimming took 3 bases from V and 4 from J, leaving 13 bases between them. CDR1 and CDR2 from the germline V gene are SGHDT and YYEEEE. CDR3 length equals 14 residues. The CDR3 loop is CASSSGNPFYGYTF. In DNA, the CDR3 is TGTGCCAGCAGCTCAGGGAATCCCTTCTATGGCTACACCTTC.

In nucleotides, the CDR3 is TGTGCCAGCAGCCTGATTGACAGTTACAATGAGCAGTTCTTC. Its protein product is CASSLIDSYNEQFF. The genes are TRBV7-8 and TRBJ2-1; a weak D match, TRBD1 (5 bases). V dropped 5 bases and J dropped 4 bases, with 12 bases sitting between them. Per germline, CDR1 SGHVS and CDR2 FQNEAQ. This CDR3 region has 14 residues.

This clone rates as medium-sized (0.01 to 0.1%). CDR3 in amino acids: CASSVQGSSGQPQHF. The CDR3 DNA is TGTGCCAGCAGCGTGCAAGGGTCCTCTGGTCAGCCCCAGCATTTT. The rearrangement uses TRBV9 and TRBJ1-5; D remains unclear. Germline CDR1 is SGDLS and CDR2 is YYNGEE. This CDR3 has 15 residues. The V end lost 2 bases, the J end lost 6 bases, and 15 bases lay between the germline ends.

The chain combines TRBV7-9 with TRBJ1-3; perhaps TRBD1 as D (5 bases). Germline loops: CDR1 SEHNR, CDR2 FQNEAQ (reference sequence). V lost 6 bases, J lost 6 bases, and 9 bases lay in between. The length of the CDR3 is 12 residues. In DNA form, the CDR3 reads TGTGCCAGCAGGCCGGGGGTAAACACCATATATTTT. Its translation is CASRPGVNTIYF.

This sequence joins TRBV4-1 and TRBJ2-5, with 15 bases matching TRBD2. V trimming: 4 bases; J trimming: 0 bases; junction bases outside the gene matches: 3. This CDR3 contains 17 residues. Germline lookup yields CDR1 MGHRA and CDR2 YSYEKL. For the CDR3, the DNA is TGCGCCAGCAGCCTGGGACTAGCGGGGGGCTACCAAGAGACCCAGTACTTC. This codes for CASSLGLAGGYQETQYF.